The 21 T cell receptor beta chains reported below all come from one sample, sequenced in a study of T cell responses to AZD1222 COVID-19 vaccine. Data came from immunoSEQ multiplex PCR; TCRdb stores just in-frame clones and leaves some out. The sample includes about 120,000 clones, more than 85% of them seen just once. This specimen consisted of peripheral blood, obtained on day 0 of AZD1222 vaccination. The receptors shown here come from an adult in good health.

This clone is classed as large. V usage is TRBV7-8 and J usage is TRBJ2-7; 9 bases match TRBD1. V shed 1 base and J 2 bases; nucleotides not matched to a gene: 6. CDR3 length equals 16 residues. Per the germline V gene, CDR1 is SGHVS and CDR2 is FQNEAQ. CDR3 sequence (DNA): TGTGCCAGCAGCTTAGTAGGGGACAGGGTACCCTACGAGCAGTACTTC. Its translation: CASSLVGDRVPYEQYF.

This chain links TRBV27 with TRBJ2-3, with TRBD1 as a possible D gene (5 bases). The CDR3 is made up of 16 amino acids. The V end lost 0 bases, the J end lost 1 base, and 11 bases lay between the germline ends. CDR1 MNHEY and CDR2 SMNVEV come from the germline V gene (reference sequence). The CDR3, as DNA: TGTGCCAGCAGTTTATCTTCAGGGCCACGCACAGATACGCAGTATTTT. It codes for CASSLSSGPRTDTQYF.

This rearrangement joins TRBV6-5 to TRBJ2-5; tentative D call: TRBD1 (7 bases). The ends were cut back, 2 bases at V and 4 bases at J, with 14 bases in the middle. The length of the CDR3 is 15 residues. Germline assignment: CDR1 MNHEY and CDR2 SVGAGI. CDR3 sequence (DNA): TGTGCCAGCAGTTACGATTCGCAGGGGGGAGAGACCCAGTACTTC. This gives the protein CASSYDSQGGETQYF.

CDR3 bases: TGTGCCAGCAGCTTAGGGAGGACAGGGGGGCGGGAGACCCAGTACTTC. It translates to CASSLGRTGGRETQYF. The chain has TRBV11-2 and TRBJ2-5; 10 nucleotides agree with TRBD1. The CDR3 totals 16 residues. J lost 5 bases, V lost 1 base, and 7 bases had no gene match. Germline V gives CDR1 SGHAT, CDR2 FQNNGV. Together with reference TRBV11-2 and TRBJ2-5, the CDR3 gives the full variable domain: EAGVAQSPRYKIIEKRQSVAFWCNPISGHATLYWYQQILGQGPKLLIQFQNNGVVDDSQLPKDRFSAERLKGVDSTLKIQPAKLEDSAVYLCASSLGRTGGRETQYFGPGTRLLVL.

The J gene is TRBJ1-2, the V gene TRBV19; D remains unclear. V lost 5 bases and J lost 3, with 7 bases in between. The V gene's germline CDR1 is LNHDA and CDR2 SQIVND (reference sequence). This CDR3 is 12 amino acids long. This CDR3 reads CASSRTDYGYTF. The CDR3 nucleotides read TGTGCCAGTAGTCGGACGGACTATGGCTACACCTTC.

The chain joins TRBV7-9 to TRBJ2-1; 11 bases align to TRBD1. The CDR3 totals 16 residues. The J segment lost 6 bases and the V segment lost 5 bases, leaving 9 bases of the junction unmatched. Looked up from germline, CDR1 is SEHNR and CDR2 is FQNEAQ (reference sequence). The DNA for the CDR3 is TGTGCCAGCAGCGGATTCCGGGACAGGGGGATCAATGAGCAGTTCTTC. Its protein is CASSGFRDRGINEQFF.

The rearrangement joins TRBV5-1 to TRBJ2-2; 15 bases fit TRBD2. CDR1 is SGHRS, CDR2 YFSETQ, per germline. The CDR3 has 16 residues. J gave up 4 bases and V 4 bases, and 2 bases lay outside the gene matches. The CDR3 sequence is CASSAGLAGGTGELFF. CDR3 coding DNA: TGCGCCAGCAGCGCGGGACTAGCGGGAGGCACCGGGGAGCTGTTTTTT.

The J gene is TRBJ2-1, the V gene TRBV30; D remains unclear. The CDR3 is 11 residues long. CDR1 and CDR2 from the germline V gene are GTSNPN and SVGIG (reference sequence). The V and J ends lost 1 base and 10 bases respectively, with 8 bases between them. Here the CDR3 reads CAWSEAGEQFF. CDR3 DNA sequence: TGTGCCTGGAGTGAAGCCGGGGAGCAGTTCTTC.

V is TRBV28 and J is TRBJ1-1, with unresolved D. V was trimmed by 7 bases and J by 6 bases, leaving 9 bases between them. Germline CDR1 and CDR2: MDHEN and SYDVKM. There are 11 residues in the CDR3. Here the CDR3 reads CASMVGSEAFF. CDR3 DNA sequence: TGTGCCAGCATGGTGGGCTCTGAAGCTTTCTTT.

This clone was observed a few times. The chain is built from TRBV11-2 and TRBJ2-3; a weak D match, TRBD2 (5 bases). There are 15 residues in the CDR3. Trimming pared 1 base from V and 4 bases from J, leaving 12 bases between. The germline CDR1 and CDR2 sequences are SGHAT and FQNNGV. This chain's CDR3 is CASSLGERRADTQYF. The CDR3 nucleotides are TGTGCCAGCAGCTTAGGGGAACGGCGGGCAGATACGCAGTATTTT.

V is TRBV29-1 and J is TRBJ1-1; TRBD1 might be the D (6 bases). This CDR3 has 14 residues. V was pared by 6 bases and J by 0 bases, with 14 bases between. The germline CDR1 and CDR2 sequences are SQVTM and ANQGSEA. CDR3 in amino acids: CSVLGQRMNTEAFF. CDR3 nucleotide sequence: TGCAGCGTCCTAGGACAGCGAATGAACACTGAAGCTTTCTTT.

This sequence joins TRBV23-1 and TRBJ1-6, with D perhaps matching TRBD1 (6 bases). TRBV23-1 is an ORF, and what it does is uncertain. The V gene lost 3 bases and the J gene lost 10 bases, with 22 bases spanning the gap. The CDR3 sequence is 17 residues long. The CDR3: CASSHPRGHRARSPLHF. For the CDR3, the DNA is TGCGCCAGCAGTCACCCCCGTGGGCACAGGGCAAGATCACCCCTCCACTTT.

V is TRBV7-9 and J is TRBJ1-1; D gene ambiguous. The ends were cut back, 1 base at V and 0 bases at J, with 9 bases in the middle. CDR1 is SEHNR, CDR2 FQNEAQ, per germline (reference sequence). This CDR3 contains 15 residues. CDR3 loop: CASSLVGGVNTEAFF. In nucleotides, the CDR3 is TGTGCCAGCAGCTTAGTGGGTGGGGTGAACACTGAAGCTTTCTTT.

The chain links TRBV5-4 to TRBJ2-7, with TRBD2 matching over 8 bases. The germline CDR1 and CDR2 sequences are SGHNT and YYREEE (reference sequence). Trimming at V came to 4 bases and at J to 3 bases, leaving 6 bases not matched to a gene. The CDR3 runs 14 residues. The CDR3 sequence is CASSPGRVGYEQYF. Here the CDR3 DNA reads TGTGCCAGCAGCCCCGGGAGGGTCGGCTACGAGCAGTACTTC.

The chain employs TRBV18 and TRBJ2-7; the D gene could be TRBD1 or TRBD2 (5 bases each). The V and J ends lost 3 bases and 0 bases respectively, with 12 bases between them. Germline values: CDR1 KGHSH, CDR2 LQKENI. This CDR3 is 15 amino acids long. The CDR3 nucleotides read TGTGCCAGCTCACCCCAGGCAGGGAGCTCCTACGAGCAGTACTTC. Residues: CASSPQAGSSYEQYF.

The chain uses TRBV7-3 and TRBJ2-1; D remains unclear. V dropped 5 bases and J dropped 7 bases, with 24 bases sitting between them. Germline V gene data show CDR1 as SGHTA and CDR2 as FQGTGA. This CDR3 contains 17 residues. The CDR3 DNA is TGTGCCAGCAGCCGCTCTTCCGGCCCCGGTGGGCCTAATGAGCAGTTCTTC. Translated, it gives CASSRSSGPGGPNEQFF.

The chain combines TRBV5-1 with TRBJ2-1; tentative D call: TRBD1 (5 bases). CDR1 SGHRS and CDR2 YFSETQ come from the germline V gene. Trimming removed 3 bases from V and 2 bases from J, with 18 bases in between. The CDR3 loop spans 17 amino acids. The CDR3 protein is CASSWKPQGLTYNEQFF. CDR3 in DNA: TGCGCCAGCAGCTGGAAACCCCAGGGTTTAACCTACAATGAGCAGTTCTTC.

This chain connects TRBV6-5 to TRBJ2-7, with a possible D match to TRBD1 (5 bases). V lost 5 bases, J lost 4 bases, and 9 bases lay in between. The CDR3 covers 12 residues. Germline loops: CDR1 MNHEY, CDR2 SVGAGI. The CDR3: CASSITGYEQYF. As DNA, the CDR3 is TGTGCCAGCAGTATAACAGGTTACGAGCAGTACTTC.

The chain recombines TRBV11-2 with TRBJ1-4, with D hard to call. The CDR3 consists of 13 residues. Germline values: CDR1 SGHAT, CDR2 FQNNGV. V shed 5 bases and J shed 3 bases, with 7 bases lying between them. This CDR3 reads CASSPGPNEKLFF. CDR3 DNA: TGTGCCAGCAGCCCAGGACCTAATGAAAAACTGTTTTTT.

The chain carries TRBV7-9 and TRBJ2-3; D not certain. The ends were cut back, 0 bases at V and 6 bases at J, with 10 bases in the middle. This CDR3 comprises 14 residues. CDR1 and CDR2 (germline): SEHNR, FQNEAQ (reference sequence). CDR3 in amino acids: CASSLADTRDTQYF. As DNA, the CDR3 is TGTGCCAGCAGCTTAGCCGACACTCGGGATACGCAGTATTTT.

In its sample, this clone was seen a few times. The chain links TRBV21-1 to TRBJ1-1; the DNA was not used to check the table's D call, TRBD1. TRBV21-1 is given as a pseudogene. CDR3 size: 23 residues. The CDR3, as DNA: TGTGCCAGCAGCAAATGGGTTGTGAACGGGCCTCACAGGGGGGGCCCTCTGAACACTGAAGCTTTCTTT. Amino acids: CASSKWVVNGPHRGGPLNTEAFF.